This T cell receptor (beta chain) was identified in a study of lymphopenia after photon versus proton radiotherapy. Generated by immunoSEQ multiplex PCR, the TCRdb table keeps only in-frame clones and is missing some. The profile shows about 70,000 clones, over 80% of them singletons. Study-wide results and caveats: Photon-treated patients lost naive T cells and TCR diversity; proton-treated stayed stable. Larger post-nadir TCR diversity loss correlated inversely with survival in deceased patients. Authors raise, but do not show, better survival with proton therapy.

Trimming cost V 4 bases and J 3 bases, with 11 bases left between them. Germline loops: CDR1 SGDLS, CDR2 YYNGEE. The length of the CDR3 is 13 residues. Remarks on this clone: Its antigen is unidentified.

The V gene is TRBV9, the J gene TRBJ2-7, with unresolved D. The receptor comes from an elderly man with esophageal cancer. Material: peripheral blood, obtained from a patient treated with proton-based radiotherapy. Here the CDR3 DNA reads TGTGCCAGCAGCCCTCAAGGTGGCTACGAGCAGTACTTC. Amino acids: CASSPQGGYEQYF.